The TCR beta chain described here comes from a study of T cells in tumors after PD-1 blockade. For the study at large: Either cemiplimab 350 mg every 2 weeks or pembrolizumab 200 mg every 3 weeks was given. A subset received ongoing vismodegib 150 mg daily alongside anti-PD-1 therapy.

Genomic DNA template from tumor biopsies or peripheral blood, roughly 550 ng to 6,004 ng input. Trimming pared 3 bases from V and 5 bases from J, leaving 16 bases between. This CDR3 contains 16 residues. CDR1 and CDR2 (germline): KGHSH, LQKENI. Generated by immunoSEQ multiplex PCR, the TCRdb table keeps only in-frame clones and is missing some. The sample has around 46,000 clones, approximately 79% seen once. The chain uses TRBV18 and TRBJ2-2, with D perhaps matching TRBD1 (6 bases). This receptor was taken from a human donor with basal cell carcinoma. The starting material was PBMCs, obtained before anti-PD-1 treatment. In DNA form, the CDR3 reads TGTGCCAGCTCACCTTTAGGAGACAGGAGGACCGGGGAGCTGTTTTTT. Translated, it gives CASSPLGDRRTGELFF.